This entry is about one T cell receptor (beta chain). Its antigen is not identified. The data belong to a study of post-analysis software for immune sequencing data. Study overall: The disease courses spanned relapsing-remitting, secondary progressive and progressive-relapsing forms of multiple sclerosis.

Overall study findings and caveats: When patients were compared with controls, 4 or 5 TRBV segments were more frequent, TRBV5-6, TRBV5-1 and TRBV20-1 among them. Multiple sclerosis patients had significantly lower normalized Chao1 diversity than controls. Strong co-clustering by F measure was seen for same-batch samples.

V was trimmed by 3 bases and J by 3 bases, leaving 12 bases between them. Looked up from germline, CDR1 is SGHRS and CDR2 is YFSETQ. The CDR3 consists of 14 residues. Presence of unique molecular identifiers characterized the TCR beta cDNA libraries. T cells numbering roughly 1 to 10 million yielded roughly 0.5 million cDNA molecules. TCRdb reprocessed the PCR reads via MiXCR and lists one record per CDR3 protein. The data show about 560,000 distinct CDR3 sequences, with 44% seen just once and around 1.7% held by the top ten. Sequencing was carried out using blood. The receptor's source is a girl between 10 and 17 years old with multiple sclerosis. The chain links TRBV5-1 to TRBJ1-1, with D uncertain. The CDR3 DNA reads as TGCGCCAGCAGCTGGCGAGGGATAGACACTGAAGCTTTCTTT. Its translation is CASSWRGIDTEAFF.